Listed below are T cell receptor beta chains from one sample, sequenced in a study of T cells in Graves' hyperthyroidism and ophthalmopathy. One entry per CDR3 protein, called by TCRdb with MiXCR from the multiplex PCR reads. The sample shows hundreds of thousands of distinct CDR3 sequences, 15% to 19% of them seen only once. Material: blood. Receptor source: a woman between 18 and 30 years old with Graves' hyperthyroidism. CDR3s include the opening cysteine and the closing phenylalanine or tryptophan. The D gene is left open where the match is weak. The size field is filled for only some rows; it gives once, few, many or a size class.

D gene,J gene,clone size,V gene,CDR3 DNA,CDR3 protein
TRBD1,TRBJ2-7,NA,TRBV27,TGTGCCAGCAGAGGACAGGGGATCGACGAGCAGTACTTC,CASRGQGIDEQYF
TRBD2,TRBJ2-5,many,TRBV20-1,TGCAGTGCGGGGACGGGACTAGCGAAAGAGACCCAGTACTTC,CSAGTGLAKETQYF
TRBD1,TRBJ1-5,many,TRBV2,TGTGCCAGCACCTGGGGGACAGGTAGGAATCAGCCCCAGCATTTT,CASTWGTGRNQPQHF
TRBD1,TRBJ2-6,few,TRBV27,TGTGCCAGCAGTTTAGGGCCCGGGACAGGTGGGTCCGGGGCCAACGTCCTGACTTTC,CASSLGPGTGGSGANVLTF
NA,TRBJ2-1,NA,TRBV6-2/TRBV6-3,TGTGCCAGCAGTTACGGTGCTAATGAGCAGTTCTTC,CASSYGANEQFF
NA,TRBJ1-4,NA,TRBV6-1,TGTGCCAGCAGTTCTACCCGTGAAAAACTGTTTTTT,CASSSTREKLFF
NA,TRBJ2-7,few,TRBV4-3,TGCGCCAGCAGCCAATCCTCCCCGAGTTACGAGCAGTACTTC,CASSQSSPSYEQYF
NA,TRBJ1-5,NA,TRBV29-1,TGCAGCGTTGTGGCAGGGTTTAATCAGCCCCAGCATTTT,CSVVAGFNQPQHF
NA,TRBJ1-1,NA,TRBV12-3/TRBV12-4,TGTGCCAGCAGTTTAACCGACAGCATGAACACTGAAGCTTTCTTT,CASSLTDSMNTEAFF
TRBD1,TRBJ2-3,many,TRBV6-2/TRBV6-3,TGTGCCAGCAGCCACCGGGGACAGTCTTACACAGATACGCAGTATTTT,CASSHRGQSYTDTQYF
NA,TRBJ1-1,many,TRBV12-3/TRBV12-4,TGTGCCAGCAGTCCGCCAGGGGCGTCGAACACTGAAGCTTTCTTT,CASSPPGASNTEAFF
TRBD2,TRBJ2-1,few,TRBV24-1,TGTGCCACCAGTGACCCGACTAGCAGGAGCTTCAATGAGCAGTTCTTC,CATSDPTSRSFNEQFF
NA,TRBJ2-3,NA,TRBV6-6,TGTGCCAGCAGTTACCGGGGACTTTACACAGATACGCAGTATTTT,CASSYRGLYTDTQYF
NA,TRBJ2-3,many,TRBV18,TGTGCCAGTTCGAGTAGGGGTACAGATACGCAGTATTTT,CASSSRGTDTQYF
NA,TRBJ1-5,many,TRBV20-1,TGCAGTGCTAGAGATGAGGGCAGGGGAGGTAGCAATCAGCCCCAGCATTTT,CSARDEGRGGSNQPQHF
NA,TRBJ1-3,NA,TRBV29-1,TGCAGCGTTGAAGTGGGGCTTCAGGGAAACACCATATATTTT,CSVEVGLQGNTIYF
NA,TRBJ2-7,NA,TRBV24-1,TGTGCCACCAGTGACCCCGGGACGGGGGAGCAGTACTTC,CATSDPGTGEQYF
NA,TRBJ2-7,NA,TRBV15,TGTGCCACCAGCAGAGATAAGTACGAGCAGTACTTC,CATSRDKYEQYF
TRBD1,TRBJ2-2,NA,TRBV6-1,TGTGCCAGCAGTGAGGTGACAGGGACCACCGGGGAGCTGTTTTTT,CASSEVTGTTGELFF
NA,TRBJ2-1,NA,TRBV4-2,TGTGCCAGCAGCCAAGATGTACGGGCCCTCTACAATGAGCAGTTCTTC,CASSQDVRALYNEQFF
TRBD2,TRBJ2-7,many,TRBV9,TGTGCCAGCAGCGCTAGCGGATCGACCTACGAGCAGTACTTC,CASSASGSTYEQYF
NA,TRBJ2-7,many,TRBV20-1,TGCAGTGCTAGAAAGACAGTCTCCTACGAGCAGTACTTC,CSARKTVSYEQYF
NA,TRBJ1-5,many,TRBV28,TGTGCCAGCAGCGGCTTAAGGGAAACTCTAATTACTAGCAATCAGCCCCAGCATTTT,CASSGLRETLITSNQPQHF
TRBD2,TRBJ2-1,NA,TRBV19,TGTGCCAGTAGTATCGCGGGGGGCCGTGAGCAGTTCTTC,CASSIAGGREQFF
NA,TRBJ2-7,many,TRBV28,TGTGCCAGCAGCGCCTCGAGTCTGAGCTCCTACGAGCAGTACTTC,CASSASSLSSYEQYF
NA,TRBJ1-2,NA,TRBV6-2/TRBV6-3,TGTGCCAGCAGTTACTCTGACAGAAAAAACTATGGCTACACCTTC,CASSYSDRKNYGYTF
NA,TRBJ2-1,NA,TRBV6-2/TRBV6-3,TGTGCCAGCGGACCACGCATGGCAGTTATTAACAATGAGCAGTTCTTC,CASGPRMAVINNEQFF
TRBD1,TRBJ1-2,few,TRBV19,TGTGCCAGTAGTAAGGGACAGGGCGATGGCTACACCTTC,CASSKGQGDGYTF
TRBD2,TRBJ2-1,many,TRBV20-1,TGCAGTGCTAGGTCCCCCGGGACTAGCACTTACAATGAGCAGTTCTTC,CSARSPGTSTYNEQFF
NA,TRBJ2-1,few,TRBV20-1,TGCAGTGCCGTCCGGGACATAAACAATGAGCAGTTCTTC,CSAVRDINNEQFF
NA,TRBJ1-3,NA,TRBV7-2,TGTGCCGGCAGCTTAGGTGCGCTCGGAGGAAACACCATATATTTT,CAGSLGALGGNTIYF
NA,TRBJ2-3,few,TRBV9,TGTGCCAGCAGCCCCGACTCAGGGGCTTATATCACAGATACGCAGTATTTT,CASSPDSGAYITDTQYF
NA,TRBJ2-1,few,TRBV6-1,TGTGCCAGCAGTGCCACTCCCCGGAGCTCCTACAATGAGCAGTTCTTC,CASSATPRSSYNEQFF
NA,TRBJ1-1,many,TRBV6-1,TGTGCCAGCAGTTCGATACAGGGCATGAACACTGAAGCTTTCTTT,CASSSIQGMNTEAFF
TRBD1,TRBJ1-1,many,TRBV28,TGTGCCAGCAGTTTATGGGGACAGGGGAACACTGAAGCTTTCTTT,CASSLWGQGNTEAFF
TRBD1,TRBJ2-5,many,TRBV5-1,TGCGCCAGCAGGTTACACAGGGGGTCTGTGGAGACCCAGTACTTC,CASRLHRGSVETQYF
TRBD1,TRBJ1-1,many,TRBV5-1,TGCGCCAGCAGCTTAAACAGGGGGCGACAGGTGAACACTGAAGCTTTCTTT,CASSLNRGRQVNTEAFF
NA,TRBJ1-2,NA,TRBV20-1,TGCAGTGCTATTATCGATCCCTATGGCTACACCTTC,CSAIIDPYGYTF
NA,TRBJ2-1,NA,TRBV24-1,TGTGCCACCAGTAGGAGGGGGGGAAAGAACAATGAGCAGTTCTTC,CATSRRGGKNNEQFF
NA,TRBJ2-7,many,TRBV10-3,TGTGCCATCAGTGAGCCCAATAGGGGTTTCGAGCAGTACTTC,CAISEPNRGFEQYF
NA,TRBJ1-1,NA,TRBV14,TGTGCCAGCAGCCCTAACCCCTACTTTGAAGCTTTCTTT,CASSPNPYFEAFF
NA,TRBJ1-5,many,TRBV12-3/TRBV12-4,TGTGCCAGCAGTTTTTGGCCGGACCCTTATAGCAATCAGCCCCAGCATTTT,CASSFWPDPYSNQPQHF
NA,TRBJ1-1,many,TRBV28,TGTGCCAGCACAAGAGTCATGAACACTGAAGCTTTCTTT,CASTRVMNTEAFF
NA,TRBJ1-1,many,TRBV12-5,TGTGCTAGTGGTTTGGTAAACGTTCGGAGTAACAGGTCGCACACTGAAGCTTTCTTT,CASGLVNVRSNRSHTEAFF
NA,TRBJ2-5,few,TRBV19,TGTGCCAGTAGTATTTCGGGCGCAGAAGAGACCCAGTACTTC,CASSISGAEETQYF
NA,TRBJ1-5,many,TRBV28,TGTGCCAGCAGTTCCTCAGAGATGGCCACCCAGCCCCAGCATTTT,CASSSSEMATQPQHF
TRBD1,TRBJ2-7,many,TRBV5-1,TGCGCCAGCAGCTACAGGGGTTCCTACGAGCAGTACTTC,CASSYRGSYEQYF
TRBD1,TRBJ2-7,few,TRBV29-1,TGCAGCGTCGCCGGGACAGGGTTTAACGAGCAGTACTTC,CSVAGTGFNEQYF
NA,TRBJ2-2,many,TRBV6-2/TRBV6-3,TGTGCCAGCAGTTACTCGAGGTCGGGAGTGCCCCCCACCGGGGAGCTGTTTTTT,CASSYSRSGVPPTGELFF
TRBD2,TRBJ2-7,many,TRBV20-1,TGCAGTGCTAGGGGGGGGGGAGCGGGAAGGTCCTACGAGCAGTACTTC,CSARGGGAGRSYEQYF
NA,TRBJ2-3,few,TRBV7-8,TGTGCCAGCAGCTTACGGGCCCAGTTTAGCACAGATACGCAGTATTTT,CASSLRAQFSTDTQYF
TRBD1,TRBJ2-7,many,TRBV7-2,TGTGCCAGCAGCTTAAACAGGGGGGTTAGCTCCTACGAGCAGTACTTC,CASSLNRGVSSYEQYF
NA,TRBJ1-2,NA,TRBV19,TGTGCCAGTAGTGAGGAGGCGGTTGGCTATGGCTACACCTTC,CASSEEAVGYGYTF
TRBD1,TRBJ1-1,many,TRBV3-1,TGTGCCAGCAGCCATCTAACAGGGGACACTGAAGCTTTCTTT,CASSHLTGDTEAFF
NA,TRBJ2-3,many,TRBV7-9,TGTGCCAGCAGCTTCGGCGGCCCTGCAGATACGCAGTATTTT,CASSFGGPADTQYF